This T cell receptor beta chain was captured by sequencing in a study of response to subunit inactivated influenza vaccine. Notes on the study in general: Each seasonal flu vaccination may recruit only limited new T cells, authors suggested.

TCRdb redid the calling of the RT-PCR reads with MiXCR, one entry per CDR3 protein. The sample has some 500,000 distinct CDR3 sequences; 25% are singletons. Germline V gene data show CDR1 as SGHTA and CDR2 as FQGNSA. Trimming removed 5 bases at V and 5 bases at J, with 15 bases between. The CDR3 extends over 14 amino acids. In regard to this clonotype: The target antigen is unknown.

The clonotype comes from a man between 45 and 60 years old who received an inactivated influenza vaccine. The rearrangement uses TRBV7-2 and TRBJ2-5; the D is unclear. The sample consisted of CD4+ T cells sorted from PBMCs, taken roughly 5 days after vaccination. CDR3 in DNA: TGTGCCAGCAGCCAAGACACGGCCCGGGAGACCCAGTACTTC. Translation gives CASSQDTARETQYF.